The clone carrying this TCR beta chain was counted a few times. The data were taken from a study of metastatic and nonmetastatic thyroid tumors. As for the study in general: Comparative analysis of repertoires was undertaken across blood and tumor or nodule tissue obtained from malignant and benign thyroid patients.

CDR3 length: 13 amino acids. The V end was cut by 3 bases, the J end by 6 bases, with 6 bases between. Germline V gene lookup returns CDR1 MNHEY and CDR2 SMNVEV (reference sequence). None of the patients had undergone any treatment ahead of thyroid surgery. Authors' methods: A papillary thyroid cancer distant-metastasis classifier was built from CDR3 differences across clinicopathological groups. TCRdb re-clonotyped the PCR reads through MiXCR. For this entry, the V and J calls and clone size follow TCRdb and not the study's own pipeline. The table lists 15,000 to 20,000 clones, more than 35% of them singletons, with about 25% in the top ten.

Input material: tumor tissue. The TCR originated in a female donor with papillary thyroid cancer or a benign thyroid nodule (not recorded which). Some clones in this sample may be carry-over from other donors' samples. This chain joins TRBV27 and TRBJ1-6; D is unclear. The CDR3 loop is CASSFEPNSPLHF. The CDR3 DNA is TGTGCCAGCAGTTTCGAACCTAATTCACCCCTCCACTTT.